The table lists the clone carrying this T cell receptor beta chain with a few counts. The data were taken from a study of molecular identifiers for immune sequencing clone quantification. Methods described previously, with TCR primers listed, were used for bulk TCR libraries. One entry per CDR3 protein, called by TCRdb with MiXCR from the PCR reads. The table includes nearly 650,000 distinct CDR3 sequences, less than 30% detected once. The CDR3 sequence is 17 residues long. The germline CDR1 and CDR2 sequences are LGHNA and YSLEER. V was pared by 0 bases and J by 5 bases, with 10 bases of the junction left unmatched. Each library that profiled naive CD8 cells came from around 18,000 to 910,000 sorted cells with 10%, 30% or 50% RNA.

The chain couples TRBV4-3 to TRBJ2-1, with 7 bases fitting TRBD2. Material: naive CD8+ T cells from blood, with Jurkat cell RNA spiked in. Subset here: FACS-sorted CD8+CD4-CCR7+CD45RA+ naive T cells. The source of this sequence is a human donor in good health. Some libraries in this study had Jurkat cell RNA spiked in. The CDR3 DNA follows: TGCGCCAGCAGCCAAGATATATTCGCGGGAGAAAACAATGAGCAGTTCTTC. It yields the protein CASSQDIFAGENNEQFF.